This T cell receptor beta chain was sequenced in a study of cytomegalovirus exposure and HLA in healthy donors. This CDR3 comprises 15 residues. Trimming removed 8 bases at V and 0 bases at J, with 16 bases between. Germline V CDR1 and CDR2: ENHRY, SYGVKD. The PCR made use of 60 Vbeta and 13 Jbeta primers. Libraries were prepared by immunoSEQ multiplex PCR; TCRdb keeps only in-frame clonotypes and omits some of them. The sample lists 120,000 or so clones, about three quarters seen once, with about 3.4% in the top ten. This sequence originates from a man between 25 and 39 years old in good health and CMV-seronegative. The gene calls are TRBV10-3 and TRBJ1-1, with D perhaps matching TRBD1 (6 bases). Input material: PBMCs. CDR3 loop: CAIGAGANLNTEAFF. The CDR3 DNA reads TGTGCCATCGGGGCAGGGGCCAATCTGAACACTGAAGCTTTCTTT.